This entry features one T cell receptor beta chain sequence. The antigen is not known. The data belong to a study of type 1 regulatory T cells. Study-level background: T-allo10 is an in vitro-generated, Tr1-enriched CD4 T cell product specific for alloantigen.

TCRdb passed the reads through MiXCR, listing each CDR3 protein once. The sample lists about 68,000 distinct CDR3 sequences, around 60% occurring once. The graft donor-derived T-allo10 cells reportedly recognize host alloantigens, are anergic, and suppress alloantigen-specifically. Germline trimming cut 1 base from V and 5 bases from J; bases unmatched to any gene: 6. The CDR3 has 15 residues. From germline, CDR1 is DFQATT and CDR2 SNEGSKA (reference sequence). Sequencing used cultured T cells, either the whole culture or a sorted T cell fraction (not recorded which). The subset is: Tr1-enriched cell product generated in vitro against host alloantigens. V usage is TRBV20-1 and J usage is TRBJ2-1, with 9 nucleotides matching TRBD2. The clonotype was recovered from a human donor in good health. This CDR3 reads CSARGQLAGDNEQFF. DNA for the CDR3: TGCAGTGCTAGAGGACAACTAGCGGGTGACAATGAGCAGTTCTTC.